This T cell receptor (beta chain) was captured by sequencing in a study of T cell changes during pregnancy in multiple sclerosis. Assay: immunoSEQ multiplex PCR; the TCRdb copy retains only in-frame clones and omits some. The sample has some 63,000 clones, about 91% seen once. This TCR was recovered from a female donor with multiple sclerosis, enrolled in a pregnancy study. The starting material was peripheral blood, obtained before pregnancy.

CDR3 nucleotide sequence: TGCGCCAGCAGCTTGGCAGCAGGGCCCGGGGCCAACGTCCTGACTTTC. This translates into CASSLAAGPGANVLTF. V and J are TRBV5-1 and TRBJ2-6, with a tentative D call TRBD1 (5 bases). V lost 0 bases and J lost 4, with 11 bases in between. Looked up from germline, CDR1 is SGHRS and CDR2 is YFSETQ. CDR3 length: 16 residues. Variable domain in full (rest from reference TRBV5-1 and TRBJ2-6): KAGVTQTPRYLIKTRGQQVTLSCSPISGHRSVSWYQQTPGQGLQFLFEYFSETQRNKGNFPGRFSGRQFSNSRSEMNVSTLELGDSALYLCASSLAAGPGANVLTFGAGSRLTVL.